This T cell receptor beta chain is drawn from a study of blood T cell repertoires in COVID-19 (dated by TCRdb to about 2020). In terms of the full investigation: Samples covering the acute and convalescent phases of COVID-19 were provided by collaborators in the United States, Italy and Spain. The prospective study material was composed of cDNA or gDNA derived from T cells, B-cell-depleted T cells, or PBMCs. The dataset comprised deeply sampled blood TCRbeta repertoires from subjects exposed to, actively infected with, or recovered from COVID-19. The repertoires were released in a freely available public database intended as a resource for research on the immune response to SARS-CoV-2. Samples were obtained from the ongoing ImmuneRACE study (first 160 participants) and from about 1,300 subjects provided by 6 global collaborators. Sample metadata almost always included a de-identified subject ID, COVID-19 status, age in years and sex. HLA class I and class II types, where available, came from metadata supplied by the sample provider rather than from assay-based typing. Study-wide findings and limitations: The quantity of clinical and demographic metadata differed by source and by participant and was supplied without curation.

TCRbeta CDR3 regions were amplified from genomic DNA by means of the immunoSEQ Assay, a bias-controlled multiplex PCR. The study's processing was this. The number of nucleated cells in each sample was estimated from the amplification of reference gene primers within the assay. To quantify the absolute abundance of each unique TCRbeta CDR3 rearrangement, sequence reads were collapsed and filtered. For each sample, productive Simpson clonality was calculated as the square root of Simpson's diversity index over productive rearrangements. Not all clones reach the TCRdb copy of this immuneACCESS table, which keeps in-frame sequences only. Checked studies attribute under half of the gap to unresolved V genes and leave the rest unexplained. The DNA gave D and trimming, while V, J and clone size come from that table. In all, the sample holds about 280,000 clones, and roughly 80% of those were seen once. The ten largest clones capture 5% of the sample.

Participants in the prospective study were enrolled through a virtual design, were aged roughly 18 to 100 years, and lived in fewer than 30 United States geographic areas. Cohort assignment in the prospective study relied on participant-reported clinical history from a screening survey and a study questionnaire. A participant counted as exposed if, within 2 weeks of entering the study, that participant had been in contact with someone who had a PCR-confirmed or clinician-diagnosed COVID-19 case. Mobile phlebotomists in the prospective study collected whole blood, serum and a nasopharyngeal or oropharyngeal swab from every participant. Participants in the prospective study had the option to provide additional blood draws and questionnaires over an approximately two-month period. Before DNA extraction, prospective study blood samples were shipped either frozen or at room temperature. For CDR1 and CDR2, the germline V gene lists LGHNT and FRNRAP. Measured from the cysteine to the phenylalanine, the CDR3 is 15 residues long. Only the CDR3 region is kept as DNA, spanning 45 bases read in frame from base 1. V is trimmed back by 6 bases and J by 6 bases, and the junction contains 9 bases that no gene match accounts for.

Note on this clone: Its target antigen remains unknown. Within one base of it there is no much larger clone, and no base qualities were kept.

The TCR was taken from a man aged 35 to 55 who had been exposed to COVID-19. The sequencing sample was made of PBMCs or T cells enriched from blood (not recorded which). The chain links TRBV12-5 with TRBJ1-4; TRBD1 aligns with 8 central bases. The CDR3 protein sequence reads: CASGPSQGVDEKLFF. The DNA sequence is as follows: TGTGCTAGTGGCCCCTCACAGGGGGTCGATGAAAAACTGTTTTTT. Joined to the reference TRBV12-5 and TRBJ1-4 proteins, this CDR3 gives the full variable domain: DARVTQTPRHKVTEMGQEVTMRCQPILGHNTVFWYRQTMMQGLELLAYFRNRAPLDDSGMPKDRFSAEMPDATLATLKIQPSEPRDSAVYFCASGPSQGVDEKLFFGSGTQLSVL.